This entry concerns a single T cell receptor (beta chain). RNA was extracted with the RNeasy kit, and a quantity of about 0.45 to 1 ug was reverse transcribed using random hexamers. TCRdb fed the immunoSEQ multiplex PCR reads into MiXCR, producing one record per CDR3 protein. The table has approximately 25,000 distinct CDR3 sequences, 85% to 95% seen once. The source of the sample is a study of CD8 T cells in Susac syndrome. At the level of the study: Treatment at blood withdrawal was none, corticosteroids, or intravenous immunoglobulin alone in Susac syndrome patients.

The sequence derives from a human donor with Susac syndrome. The sequenced sample consisted of CD8+ T cells from PBMCs.

The CDR3 is CASSLRTATAEAFF. DNA for the CDR3: TGTGCCAGCAGTCTTCGGACAGCAACGGCTGAAGCTTTCTTT. The V and J genes are TRBV28 and TRBJ1-1; maybe TRBD1 (6 bases). V lost 5 bases, J lost 6 bases, and 16 bases lay in between. CDR3 length: 14 amino acids. CDR1 and CDR2 (germline): MDHEN, SYDVKM.